This T cell receptor beta chain was profiled in a study of blood T cells in healthy people across ages. A second PCR, run for roughly 7 to 12 cycles, used a sample-barcoded 5' primer plus a J-beta primer mix. TCRdb fed the 5' RACE reads into MiXCR, producing one record per CDR3 protein. The sample includes around 1,800,000 distinct CDR3 sequences, around 42% of them seen just once. The CDR3 totals 14 residues. CDR1 and CDR2 from the germline V gene are SQVTM and ANQGSEA. V was pared by 1 base and J by 3 bases, with 12 bases between. This clonotype originated in a human donor in good health. This chain joins TRBV29-1 and TRBJ1-1; D not certain. Sequenced material: blood. The CDR3 nucleotides read TGCAGCGTTGAAGGGGAGGCAGTTTACACTGAAGCTTTCTTT. Its protein is CSVEGEAVYTEAFF.